These 22 T cell receptor beta chains were sequenced from one sample in a study of preoperative IRX-2 immunotherapy in early breast cancer. Sequencing used immunoSEQ multiplex PCR; TCRdb keeps in-frame clones, though not all of them. The sample lists about 42,000 clones, 70% to 80% occurring once. Specified treatment: preoperative locoregional IRX-2 cytokine immunotherapy. The specimen was tumor tissue, collected after IRX-2 immunotherapy. Receptor source: a human donor with breast cancer.

This chain joins TRBV12-1 and TRBJ2-7; TRBD2, the D gene given by the table, was not confirmed from the DNA. TRBV12-1 is given as a pseudogene. This CDR3 is 15 amino acids long. In nucleotides, the CDR3 is TGTGCCAGCAGCTCCCCCGGGTCTCATACCTACGAGCAGTACTTC. It encodes CASSSPGSHTYEQYF.

A few counts support this clone. This sequence joins TRBV6-8 and TRBJ2-3, with a tentative D call TRBD1 (5 bases). The germline V gene encodes CDR1 MNHGY and CDR2 SAAAGT. V was pared by 6 bases and J by 0 bases, with 10 bases between. There are 14 residues in the CDR3. CDR3 DNA: TGTGCCAGCAGCAGGGATTCGAGCACAGATACGCAGTATTTT. This codes for CASSRDSSTDTQYF.

The chain joins TRBV29-1 to TRBJ1-2; D might be TRBD1 (5 bases). The CDR3 contains 14 residues. The ends were cut back, 6 bases at V and 4 bases at J, with 18 bases in the middle. From germline, CDR1 is SQVTM and CDR2 ANQGSEA. The CDR3 bases are TGCAGCGTCGCACAGCCGGGAGGGGCCTATGGCTACACCTTC. This gives the protein CSVAQPGGAYGYTF.

The V gene is TRBV11-3, the J gene TRBJ2-3; possibly TRBD1 for D (6 bases). CDR3 length: 14 residues. V was cut by 5 bases and J by 2 bases, with 11 bases left in between. CDR1 is SGHNT, CDR2 YENEEA, per germline. The CDR3 region has the DNA TGTGCCAGCAGCGTGGGACAAACCACAGATACGCAGTATTTT. It specifies CASSVGQTTDTQYF.

This clone was observed a handful of times. The chain carries TRBV5-1 and TRBJ1-3; D is uncertain. Germline V gives CDR1 SGHRS, CDR2 YFSETQ. V dropped 0 bases and J dropped 2 bases, with 9 bases sitting between them. The CDR3 covers 15 residues. CDR3 sequence: CASSLVGQTGNTIYF. The DNA for the CDR3 is TGCGCCAGCAGCTTGGTAGGCCAGACTGGAAACACCATATATTTT.

The chain links TRBV7-8 to TRBJ1-3; the D is unclear. V lost 5 bases to trimming and J lost 2 bases, with 7 bases between them. Germline CDR1 SGHVS, CDR2 FQNEAQ. This CDR3 comprises 13 residues. The CDR3 sequence is CASSPEAGNTIYF. The DNA of the CDR3 is TGTGCCAGCAGCCCCGAGGCTGGAAACACCATATATTTT. The entire variable domain, with the rest obtained from reference TRBV7-8 and TRBJ1-3, is as follows: GAGVSQSPRYKVAKRGQDVALRCDPISGHVSLFWYQQALGQGPEFLTYFQNEAQLDKSGLPSDRFFAERPEGSVSTLKIQRTQQEDSAVYLCASSPEAGNTIYFGEGSWLTVV.

This sequence joins TRBV6-8 and TRBJ2-7; TRBD2 matches at 13 bases. V shed 7 bases and J 6 bases; nucleotides not matched to a gene: 9. This CDR3 comprises 15 residues. Germline values: CDR1 MNHGY, CDR2 SAAAGT. The CDR3 DNA follows: TGTGCCAGCATCCACCGGACTAGCGGGAGTCTCGAGCAGTACTTC. This translates into CASIHRTSGSLEQYF.

The chain combines TRBV2 with TRBJ1-1; a possible D gene is TRBD1 (6 bases). V lost 1 base and J 6 bases, leaving 12 bases between the germline ends. This CDR3 is 14 amino acids long. Germline V gives CDR1 SNHLY, CDR2 FYNNEI. This CDR3 reads CASSEVGRGAEAFF. The CDR3 bases are TGTGCCAGCAGTGAAGTGGGCAGGGGAGCTGAAGCTTTCTTT.

The chain uses TRBV23-1 and TRBJ1-1; perhaps TRBD1 as D (5 bases). TRBV23-1 is flagged as an ORF with uncertain function. Trimming took off 6 bases at V and 1 base at J, with 12 bases between the two ends. CDR3 size: 14 residues. The CDR3 protein is CASSHGGSNTEAFF. Here the CDR3 DNA reads TGCGCCAGCAGCCATGGGGGATCGAACACTGAAGCTTTCTTT.

The V gene is TRBV11-3, the J gene TRBJ2-3; no firm D call. The germline gives CDR1 SGHNT, CDR2 YENEEA. The ends were cut back, 5 bases at V and 4 bases at J, with 16 bases in the middle. CDR3 length: 15 amino acids. The CDR3 is CASSQVGLDADTQYF. CDR3 in DNA: TGTGCCAGCAGCCAGGTCGGGCTTGACGCAGATACGCAGTATTTT.

This rearrangement joins TRBV2 to TRBJ2-7, with a possible D match to TRBD1 (5 bases). Germline CDR1 is SNHLY and CDR2 is FYNNEI. V was pared by 7 bases and J by 4 bases, with 17 bases between. The CDR3 contains 14 residues. CDR3 sequence reads: CASKLVTGNYEQYF. In nucleotides, the CDR3 is TGTGCCAGCAAATTGGTAACAGGAAATTACGAGCAGTACTTC.

This clone is labeled as medium-sized. The chain joins TRBV6-8 to TRBJ1-5; D not resolved. V lost 5 bases and J 2 bases, leaving 10 bases between the germline ends. Looked up from germline, CDR1 is MNHGY and CDR2 is SAAAGT. The CDR3 is 14 residues long. CDR3 DNA: TGTGCCAGCAGTGATAGGATGGGCAATCAGCCCCAGCATTTT. This encodes CASSDRMGNQPQHF.

The J gene is TRBJ2-3, the V gene TRBV23-1; 7 bases agree with TRBD1. TRBV23-1 is an ORF; its function is uncertain. J lost 4 bases, V lost 6 bases, and 19 bases had no gene match. This CDR3 is built from 18 residues. CDR3 residues: CASSLAPARGIGADTQYF. The DNA for the CDR3 is TGCGCCAGCAGCTTGGCCCCCGCCAGGGGGATAGGAGCAGATACGCAGTATTTT.

The chain has TRBV6-8 and TRBJ2-3; 8 nucleotides agree with TRBD2. Germline loops: CDR1 MNHGY, CDR2 SAAAGT. V shed 10 bases, J shed 5 bases, and the junction held 5 bases outside the gene matches. This CDR3 comprises 12 residues. DNA of the CDR3: TGTGCCATCAGCGCGGGAGGAGATACGCAGTATTTT. Its translation is CAISAGGDTQYF.

This clone has just a few counts. The chain is built from TRBV10-2 and TRBJ2-1, with a weak D call TRBD2 (6 bases). Trimming pared 5 bases from V and 7 bases from J, leaving 24 bases between. The CDR3 extends over 17 amino acids. Germline CDR1 reads WSHSY; CDR2 reads SAAADI. CDR3 in amino acids: CASSTRTFGGVENEQFF. The CDR3 DNA follows: TGCGCCAGCAGTACCCGTACATTCGGGGGAGTGGAAAATGAGCAGTTCTTC.

This sequence joins TRBV25-1 and TRBJ1-1, with D unclear. Germline CDR1 and CDR2: MGHDK and SYGVNS. The CDR3 runs to 13 residues. Between the trimmed V and J ends, which lost 5 bases and 2 bases, there was a span of 9 bases. CDR3 amino acids: CASSLSVNTEAFF. The CDR3 DNA reads TGTGCCAGCAGTCTCTCGGTAAACACTGAAGCTTTCTTT. The full variable domain, completed using reference TRBV25-1 and TRBJ1-1, is EADIYQTPRYLVIGTGKKITLECSQTMGHDKMYWYQQDPGMELHLIHYSYGVNSTEKGDLSSESTVSRIRTEHFPLTLESARPSHTSQYLCASSLSVNTEAFFGQGTRLTVV.

The chain carries TRBV11-3 and TRBJ2-1; the match to TRBD2 covers 9 bases. Looked up from germline, CDR1 is SGHNT and CDR2 is YENEEA. The CDR3 spans 15 residues. Trimming at V came to 6 bases and at J to 7 bases, leaving 10 bases not matched to a gene. The DNA of the CDR3 is TGTGCCAGCAGGTCCTCTAGCGGGGAAAGAAATGAGCAGTTCTTC. It specifies CASRSSSGERNEQFF.

V gene TRBV5-1 combines with J gene TRBJ1-4; 10 bases line up with TRBD1. This CDR3 has 15 amino acids. J was trimmed by 5 bases and V by 0 bases; bases with no gene match: 1. Looked up from germline, CDR1 is SGHRS and CDR2 is YFSETQ. CDR3: CASSLGGQGNEKLFF. In nucleotides, the CDR3 is TGCGCCAGCAGCTTGGGGGGACAGGGGAATGAAAAACTGTTTTTT. The full variable domain, in which reference TRBV5-1 and TRBJ1-4 provide the parts outside the CDR3, is KAGVTQTPRYLIKTRGQQVTLSCSPISGHRSVSWYQQTPGQGLQFLFEYFSETQRNKGNFPGRFSGRQFSNSRSEMNVSTLELGDSALYLCASSLGGQGNEKLFFGSGTQLSVL.

V gene TRBV6-8 combines with J gene TRBJ2-1, with 9 bases aligning to TRBD1. The CDR3 is 15 residues long. V lost 6 bases to trimming and J lost 7 bases; unmatched junction nucleotides: 10. Germline CDR1 MNHGY, CDR2 SAAAGT. DNA for the CDR3: TGTGCCAGCAGAAAACAGGGGGCTTTAAGGAATGAGCAGTTCTTC. Its protein product is CASRKQGALRNEQFF.

This clone was seen once. CDR3 sequence (DNA): TGCGCCAGCAGCTTGGCCGATGACAGGGGAGCCACCATATATTTT. Translation: CASSLADDRGATIYF. V is TRBV5-1 and J is TRBJ1-3; 8 nucleotides align to TRBD1. With 0 bases clipped from V and 9 bases from J, the junction kept 8 bases outside the gene matches. CDR1 and CDR2 (germline): SGHRS, YFSETQ. This CDR3 contains 15 residues.

The chain has TRBV28 and TRBJ1-1; the D gene is possibly TRBD1 (6 bases). Trimming took 6 bases from V and 5 from J, leaving 19 bases between them. The CDR3 loop spans 15 amino acids. Germline V CDR1 and CDR2: MDHEN, SYDVKM. Here the CDR3 reads CASSFTGGGRTEAFF. CDR3 DNA sequence: TGTGCCAGCAGCTTCACGGGCGGGGGGCGAACTGAAGCTTTCTTT.

The genes are TRBV1 and TRBJ2-5; TRBD2 reflects the table's D call only, with no check against the DNA. TRBV1 is a documented pseudogene. The CDR3 loop spans 18 amino acids. The CDR3 DNA follows: TGCGCCAGCAGCCAAGGGGGTCTTAGCGGGGTGGATGGAGAGACCCAGTACTTC. It codes for CASSQGGLSGVDGETQYF.